This T cell receptor beta chain was captured by sequencing in a study of cytomegalovirus exposure and HLA in healthy donors. With regard to this clone: Its antigen remains unidentified.

Findings and limits, study-wide: Many donors carried some public TCRs, although rarity characterized most TCR sequences. V- and J-gene trimming in TCR beta was tied to a missense DCLRE1C variant by an analysis performed later. Apparent HLA restriction characterized most CMV-associated TCR beta chains in a later analysis.

The study ran its PCR with 60 Vbeta and 13 Jbeta primers. Sequenced by immunoSEQ multiplex PCR; TCRdb stores in-frame clones only, minus some. The sample contains approximately 100,000 clones, approximately 70% of which appear only once. Healthy bone marrow donors made up the donor group. The receptor's source is a young woman in good health and CMV-seropositive. Sequencing input: PBMCs.

The CDR3 sequence is CASSEAAGGGRETQYF. CDR3 sequence (DNA): TGTGCCAGCAGTGAAGCTGCGGGAGGGGGGCGTGAGACCCAGTACTTC. V gene TRBV6-1 combines with J gene TRBJ2-5, with 9 positions matching TRBD2. The length of the CDR3 is 16 residues. CDR1 MNHNS and CDR2 SASEGT come from the germline V gene. V gave up 0 bases and J gave up 5 bases; unmatched junction bases: 7.